The rows below give T cell receptor beta chains drawn from one sample of a study of spatial heterogeneity in lung cancer. Each CDR3 protein is one row after TCRdb ran MiXCR on the 5' RACE reads. The sample lists approximately 24,000 distinct CDR3 sequences, approximately 4.6% seen once, with 4.5% to 6.5% in the top ten. This specimen was PBMCs, taken at surgery. The receptor set was obtained from a male donor with early-stage non-small cell lung cancer. The conserved cysteine and the conserved F or W are not part of the CDR3 here.

>TRBJ2-5|TRBV24-1
ATSDATETQY
>TRBJ1-2|TRBV29-1
SVEVQAGRSGYT
>TRBJ1-5|TRBV10-3
AISETGSNQPQH
>TRBJ2-2|TRBV5-1
ASTPRGTNTGELF
>TRBJ1-4|TRBV7-9
ASSDREVDEKLF
>TRBJ2-7|TRBV29-1
SARSSYEQY
>TRBJ1-2|TRBV27
ASSFSGGYGYT
>TRBJ2-2|TRBV5-1
ASKGAGGDTGELF
>TRBJ2-7|TRBV3-1
ASSHWSGQAYEQY
>TRBJ1-4|TRBV29-1
SVARPNEKLF
>TRBJ2-7|TRBV6-1
ASSPDRGQY
>TRBJ1-1|TRBV3-1
ASSHKAGGTEAF
>TRBJ1-5|TRBV19
ASSRPRQGSNQPQH
>TRBJ1-3|TRBV7-2
ASSLLNGNTIY
>TRBJ1-2|TRBV6-1
ASKEVYGYT
>TRBJ2-2|TRBV30
AWRPGIDTTGELF
>TRBJ2-1|TRBV12-3/TRBV12-4
ASSPSSTRYGEQF
>TRBJ1-2|TRBV20-1
SASSGYGYT
>TRBJ1-6|TRBV9
ASSVVGANSPLH
>TRBJ2-3|TRBV19
ASRRSGREDTQY
>TRBJ1-4|TRBV12-3/TRBV12-4
ASSLMNTNEKLF
>TRBJ1-4|TRBV20-1
SAREPLLEEKLF
>TRBJ2-1|TRBV5-5
ASSPGAKWDEQF
>TRBJ2-1|TRBV7-9
ASSLGLLGYEQF
>TRBJ1-1|TRBV18
ASSPTMGGGTEAF
>TRBJ2-3|TRBV9
ASSLGAPTDTQY
>TRBJ1-6|TRBV20-1
SAPLVGGNSPLH
>TRBJ1-5|TRBV27
ASSPTTGYQPQH
>TRBJ2-2|TRBV6-6
AIRSNLAGVTGELF
>TRBJ2-1|TRBV7-3
ASSLSLTSSKEQF
>TRBJ2-5|TRBV6-1
ASSAKSVTQY
>TRBJ1-2|TRBV15
ATSRDGVGYGYT
>TRBJ1-2|TRBV6-6
ASSYGTYGYT
>TRBJ2-5|TRBV6-5
ASIRRTGGGQETQY
>TRBJ2-5|TRBV5-1
ASSAGLAGSQETQY
>TRBJ2-1|TRBV18
ASSPPGAVLYNEQF
>TRBJ2-7|TRBV7-2
ASSPHDEQY
>TRBJ1-1|TRBV12-3/TRBV12-4
ASSLEQGSTEAF
>TRBJ2-1|TRBV7-2
ASSLVGTSGDEQF
>TRBJ1-5|TRBV7-2
ASSLRRGDSNQPQH
>TRBJ2-3|TRBV5-4
ASSFWVAGRADTQY
>TRBJ2-7|TRBV11-2
ASSLEAEGGYEQY
>TRBJ2-3|TRBV28
AGRPSGGDMGTQY
>TRBJ2-7|TRBV6-6
ASSYSPAGGFYEQY
>TRBJ2-7|TRBV4-2
ASSPTGTRGSYEQY
>TRBJ1-1|TRBV12-3/TRBV12-4
ASSLTGWFTEAF
>TRBJ2-5|TRBV11-2
ASSLTEETQY
>TRBJ2-5|TRBV3-1
ASSRTSAETQY
>TRBJ2-1|TRBV9
ASSVSSGQEYNEQF
>TRBJ1-3|TRBV6-5
ASSQDAGFGNTIY
>TRBJ2-1|TRBV29-1
SVGGPTGVGYNNEQF
>TRBJ2-5|TRBV4-2
ASSQAGGGARETQY
>TRBJ2-7|TRBV6-5
ASSYSVAGGYEQY
>TRBJ2-3|TRBV28
ASTTGSDPTDTQY
>TRBJ2-5|TRBV3-1
ASSGEILKETQY
>TRBJ1-2|TRBV29-1
SAGGVNYGYT
>TRBJ2-1|TRBV3-1
TSETPAGLGRSNEQF
>TRBJ1-1|TRBV28
ASSVGDTYTEAF
>TRBJ2-1|TRBV6-6
ASLDRTGSSYNEQF